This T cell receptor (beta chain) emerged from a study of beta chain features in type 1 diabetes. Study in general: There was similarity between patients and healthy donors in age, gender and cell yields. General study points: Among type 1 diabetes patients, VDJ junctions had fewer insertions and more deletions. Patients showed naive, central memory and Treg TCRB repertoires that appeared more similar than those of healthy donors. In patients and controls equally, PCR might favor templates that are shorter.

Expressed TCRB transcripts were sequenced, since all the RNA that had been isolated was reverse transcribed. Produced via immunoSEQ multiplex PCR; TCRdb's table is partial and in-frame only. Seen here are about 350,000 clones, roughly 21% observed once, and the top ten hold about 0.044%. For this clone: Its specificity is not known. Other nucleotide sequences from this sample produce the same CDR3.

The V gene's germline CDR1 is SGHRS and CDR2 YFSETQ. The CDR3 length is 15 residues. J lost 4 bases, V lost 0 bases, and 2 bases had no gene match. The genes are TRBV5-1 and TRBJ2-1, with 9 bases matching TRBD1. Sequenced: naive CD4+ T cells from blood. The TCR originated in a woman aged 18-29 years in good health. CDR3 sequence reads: CASSLEGTGYNEQFF. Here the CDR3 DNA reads TGCGCCAGCAGCTTGGAGGGGACAGGGTACAATGAGCAGTTCTTC. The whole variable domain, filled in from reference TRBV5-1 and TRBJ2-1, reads KAGVTQTPRYLIKTRGQQVTLSCSPISGHRSVSWYQQTPGQGLQFLFEYFSETQRNKGNFPGRFSGRQFSNSRSEMNVSTLELGDSALYLCASSLEGTGYNEQFFGPGTRLTVL.